The source of this TCR beta chain is a study of blood T cell repertoires in COVID-19. Overall study context: Samples representing acute and convalescent COVID-19 were sourced from the United States, Italy and Spain. PBMCs, B-cell-depleted T cells, or T cells were the source of the cDNA or gDNA that made up the material.

In the source study's methods: Estimates of nucleated cell counts were drawn from the amplification of reference gene primers. Clones were read by immunoSEQ multiplex PCR, and TCRdb kept only the in-frame ones, dropping some. The V and J calls and clone size come from that table; D and trimming were worked out from the DNA. The sample gives approximately 79,000 clones, approximately 90% of which show up once; around 0.6% is in the top ten. This CDR3 region has 16 residues. CDR1 is LNHDA, CDR2 SQIVND, per germline (reference sequence). The germline V and J ends were trimmed by 5 bases and 3 bases, with 17 bases remaining between them.

The material sequenced was peripheral blood. The sequence derives from a man aged 55 to 70 with acute or convalescent COVID-19. V is TRBV19 and J is TRBJ1-5, with a tentative D call TRBD1 (5 bases). The CDR3 bases are TGTGCCAGTAGTCTCCCACTTACAGGTTTCAATCAGCCCCAGCATTTT. This codes for CASSLPLTGFNQPQHF.